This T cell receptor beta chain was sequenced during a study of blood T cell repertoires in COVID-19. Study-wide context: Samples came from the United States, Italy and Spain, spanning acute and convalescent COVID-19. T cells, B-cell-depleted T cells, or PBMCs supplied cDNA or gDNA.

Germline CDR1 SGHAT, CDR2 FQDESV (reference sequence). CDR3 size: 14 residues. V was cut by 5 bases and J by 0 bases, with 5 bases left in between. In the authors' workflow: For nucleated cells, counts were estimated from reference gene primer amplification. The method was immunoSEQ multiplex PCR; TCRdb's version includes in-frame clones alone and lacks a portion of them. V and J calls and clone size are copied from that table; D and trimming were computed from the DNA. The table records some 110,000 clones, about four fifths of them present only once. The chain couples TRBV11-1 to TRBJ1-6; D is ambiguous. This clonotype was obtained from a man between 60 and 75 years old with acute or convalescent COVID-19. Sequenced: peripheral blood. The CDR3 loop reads CASSQNSYNSPLHF. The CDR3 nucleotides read TGTGCCAGCAGCCAAAACTCCTATAATTCACCCCTCCACTTT.